This TCR beta chain is drawn from a study of cytomegalovirus exposure and HLA in healthy donors. Study-wide context: The roughly 130 validation repertoires, a later analysis reported, used the same platform as the roughly 660 repertoires from the first cohort. Study conclusions and caveats: The study flagged some 170 TCR beta chains as cytomegalovirus-associated. According to a subsequent analysis, TCR clusters identified in the first cohort showed a tendency to co-occur across the roughly 120 validation repertoires.

Germline CDR1 SGHRS, CDR2 YFSETQ. With 3 bases removed from V and 4 bases from J, the gap between germline ends came to 19 bases. The CDR3 consists of 16 residues. Measured with immunoSEQ multiplex PCR; TCRdb has only the in-frame clones, and not every one. The data show 200,000 or so clones, roughly 84% seen once. To note about this clone: Its cognate antigen is unknown.

The donors were part of the validation cohort of roughly 110 subjects. That cohort was separate from the first cohort, which comprised 700 or so subjects. The sequencing input was PBMCs. The source of this sequence is a woman in her thirties in good health and CMV-seropositive. The chain joins TRBV5-1 to TRBJ2-5, with D possibly matching TRBD2 (6 bases). This chain's CDR3 is CASSSGVFRAPETQYF. The CDR3 nucleotides are TGCGCCAGCAGCTCGGGGGTTTTTAGGGCACCAGAGACCCAGTACTTC.